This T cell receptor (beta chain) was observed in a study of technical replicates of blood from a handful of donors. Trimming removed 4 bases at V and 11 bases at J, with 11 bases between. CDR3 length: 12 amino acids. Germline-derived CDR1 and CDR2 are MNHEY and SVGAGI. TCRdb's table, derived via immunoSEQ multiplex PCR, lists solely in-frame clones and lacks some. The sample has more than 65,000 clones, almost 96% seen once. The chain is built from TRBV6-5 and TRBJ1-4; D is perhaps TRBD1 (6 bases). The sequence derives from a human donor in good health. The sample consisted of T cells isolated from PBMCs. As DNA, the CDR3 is TGTGCCAGCAGTTGGACGCAGGGGAAACTGTTTTTT. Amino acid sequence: CASSWTQGKLFF.